These T cell receptor beta chains were read from a single sample in a study of T-cell memory formation after mild COVID-19. From the 5' RACE reads, TCRdb called clonotypes with MiXCR, one entry per CDR3 protein. Here the sample spans approximately 350,000 distinct CDR3 sequences, 10% to 15% being singletons. The material sequenced was PBMCs or a T cell subset sorted from them (not recorded which). These receptors were taken from a man aged 18-30 years who had mild COVID-19 (a few samples of this study predate the infection). Cell type and time point are not known. The CDR3 runs from the conserved cysteine through the conserved F or W. Fields, in order: D gene, V gene, J gene, clone size, CDR3 protein, CDR3 DNA. A D gene is named only where the DNA matches it firmly. Rows give clone size only sometimes, using once, few, many, or a class for an expanded clone.

>NA|TRBV7-9|TRBJ1-6|few
CASSPPGGNSPLHF
TGTGCCAGCAGCCCTCCCGGGGGGAATTCACCCCTCCACTTT
>TRBD2|TRBV7-2|TRBJ2-3|NA
CASSSRWASGPTDTQYF
TGTGCCAGCAGCTCCCGTTGGGCTAGCGGGCCCACAGATACGCAGTATTTT
>NA|TRBV5-1|TRBJ1-2|NA
CASRPLSNYGYTF
TGCGCCAGCAGGCCCCTATCCAACTATGGCTACACCTTC
>TRBD1|TRBV7-9|TRBJ2-5|few
CASSLGQGVKETQYF
TGTGCCAGCAGCTTAGGGCAGGGGGTGAAGGAGACCCAGTACTTC
>NA|TRBV27|TRBJ2-3|many
CASSPEWGTDTQYF
TGTGCCAGCAGCCCCGAATGGGGCACAGATACGCAGTATTTT
>NA|TRBV4-2|TRBJ1-4|NA
CASAPRGTNEKLFF
TGTGCCAGCGCCCCGAGGGGAACTAATGAAAAACTGTTTTTT
>TRBD2|TRBV6-2/TRBV6-3|TRBJ2-3|few
CASTLESGGFYTQYF
TGTGCCAGTACGTTGGAAAGCGGGGGCTTTTATACGCAGTATTTT
>NA|TRBV5-1|TRBJ2-1|NA
CASSITGSSYNEQFF
TGCGCCAGCAGCATTACAGGGAGCTCCTACAATGAGCAGTTCTTC
>TRBD1|TRBV5-1|TRBJ1-1|few
CASGPDRGHEAFF
TGCGCCAGCGGCCCCGACAGGGGGCATGAAGCTTTCTTT
>NA|TRBV4-3|TRBJ2-5|few
CASSPDPTATQYF
TGCGCCAGCAGCCCTGACCCGACTGCTACCCAGTACTTC
>TRBD1|TRBV7-2|TRBJ2-7|NA
CASSLGGQGLGYEQYF
TGTGCCAGCAGCTTAGGGGGACAGGGCTTAGGGTACGAGCAGTACTTC
>TRBD1|TRBV12-3/TRBV12-4|TRBJ1-1|many
CASSLDRVMAFF
TGTGCCAGCAGTTTGGACAGGGTGATGGCTTTCTTT
>TRBD2|TRBV10-2|TRBJ2-2|NA
CASSPGLASGELFF
TGCGCCAGCAGTCCGGGACTAGCCTCCGGGGAGCTGTTTTTT
>TRBD1|TRBV5-1|TRBJ1-5|few
CASSLQGPNQPQHF
TGCGCCAGCAGCTTACAGGGGCCGAATCAGCCCCAGCATTTT
>NA|TRBV11-2|TRBJ2-5|NA
CASSSRRGIQETQYF
TGTGCCAGCAGCTCCCGGCGGGGAATCCAAGAGACCCAGTACTTC
>NA|TRBV6-2/TRBV6-3|TRBJ2-1|many
CASRDSKVGNEQFF
TGTGCCAGCAGGGACTCTAAGGTAGGGAATGAGCAGTTCTTC
>TRBD2|TRBV11-2|TRBJ2-3|few
CASRRTSGGALDTQYF
TGTGCCAGCAGACGGACTAGCGGGGGGGCGTTAGATACGCAGTATTTT
>NA|TRBV5-4|TRBJ2-5|few
CASSPANLQETQYF
TGTGCCAGCAGCCCTGCCAATCTTCAAGAGACCCAGTACTTC
>NA|TRBV5-1|TRBJ1-2|NA
CASSLGDNSYGYTF
TGCGCCAGCAGCTTGGGGGACAATTCCTATGGCTACACCTTC
>NA|TRBV5-1|TRBJ1-4|few
CASSLLTGISNEKLFF
TGCGCCAGCAGCTTGCTAACAGGCATTTCTAATGAAAAACTGTTTTTT
>TRBD2|TRBV19|TRBJ2-3|NA
CASRGIAGGPNTQYF
TGTGCCAGTAGGGGAATAGCGGGGGGCCCTAATACGCAGTATTTT
>NA|TRBV5-1|TRBJ2-7|NA
CASSVRGSSYEQYF
TGCGCCAGCAGCGTCAGGGGTAGCTCCTACGAGCAGTACTTC
>NA|TRBV6-6|TRBJ1-1|few
CATSTQENTEAFF
TGTGCCACCTCAACTCAGGAGAACACTGAAGCTTTCTTT
>TRBD2|TRBV5-6|TRBJ2-1|few
CASRSWGLAHYNEQFF
TGTGCCAGCAGATCCTGGGGACTAGCGCACTACAATGAGCAGTTCTTC
>NA|TRBV30|TRBJ1-1|many
CAWKQILAMNTEAFF
TGTGCCTGGAAACAGATCCTAGCTATGAACACTGAAGCTTTCTTT